This T cell receptor beta chain was found in a study of T cell responses to AZD1222 COVID-19 vaccine. Notes on the study in general: The study reported that nearly half of spike-specific TCRs target unmutated variant regions. Seropositivity was recorded at baseline in only 5 or 6 AZD1222 recipients. Donor demographics were predominantly white British with a female majority; clonal diversity may be underestimated.

Per the germline V gene, CDR1 is MNHNS and CDR2 is SASEGT. V was clipped by 3 bases and J by 6 bases; unmatched bases: 5. This CDR3 is 14 amino acids long. The repertoire was sequenced with immunoSEQ multiplex PCR; TCRdb's copy has only in-frame clones and lacks some. The profile covers 80,000 or so clones, with approximately 80% appearing a single time and 25% to 30% taken by the ten largest. As concerns this clone: What it binds is not known.

The TCR was taken from an adult who received the MenACWY meningococcal vaccine as a control. The sample was peripheral blood, taken 28 days after the second dose of the MenACWY control vaccine. The chain couples TRBV6-1 to TRBJ1-1; 9 nucleotides agree with TRBD1. The CDR3 coding sequence is TGTGCCAGCAGTGACGCAGGACAGGGGCCTGAAGCTTTCTTT. Encoded protein: CASSDAGQGPEAFF.